The entry that follows covers one TCR beta chain sequence. Its antigen is currently not known. Qualities for individual bases were not recorded, and no much larger clone is one base off. Library preparation was by the immunoSEQ multiplex PCR assay. For the multiplex PCR, a mixture combining 60 forward primers for TCR Vbeta segments and 13 reverse primers for TCR Jbeta segments was used. The CDR3 region of rearranged TCR beta genes was amplified from genomic DNA with a multiplex PCR assay. On the Illumina HiSeq System, the amplified TCR beta libraries were sequenced as 87-base-pair reads. The original methods were these. A later analysis tallied around 82 million unique TCR beta chains across the 700 or so repertoires, and approximately 12 million of those chains were shared by two or more donors. To remove PCR and sequencing errors, raw reads were error-corrected and collapsed into unique sequences using a nearest-neighbor algorithm that merged closely related sequences. To assign V, D and J gene segments, CDR3 sequences were aligned to IMGT reference sequences. For a sequence to be retained, at least a six-nucleotide match to both a V gene segment and a J gene segment was required. A rearrangement was called productive if the CDR3 had no stop codons and remained in frame with V and J, and every other rearrangement was called non-productive. Following IMGT convention, CDR3 was defined as the stretch from the second conserved V-encoded cysteine up to the conserved J-encoded phenylalanine. In an earlier analysis of roughly 610 of the donors, sequences lacking an unambiguous match to a single V gene segment were excluded. In an earlier analysis of a few hundred of the donors, V segments were called functional above 56.7% productive rearrangements and were called segregating when the between-donor standard deviation exceeded 5%. A statistical classification framework was built to diagnose cytomegalovirus status from the catalog of TCR beta chain sequences. V and J gene assignment, in a later analysis, came from comparing TCR nucleotide sequences with IMGT/GENE-DB human TR gene sequences. The TCRdist pipeline was used in a later analysis to assign CDR3 sequences and most-parsimonious VDJ recombination scenarios. In a later analysis, each TCR beta chain was defined by its CDR3 amino acid sequence together with its V-gene family, and reads without a unique V-gene family were excluded. In a later analysis, 450 to 600 highly shared, low-generation-probability nucleotide sequences were removed to address suspected cross-contamination and a sequencing artifact. For each public chain, a later analysis derived a clonal expansion index from normalized ranks of inferred template counts within each repertoire. A later analysis computed generation probabilities with a VDJ recombination model fitted to out-of-frame rearrangements, and checked the results against IGoR. A later analysis scored TCR-TCR, TCR-HLA and TCR-CMV co-occurrence with hypergeometric tests, applying a repertoire-size bias correction to TCR pairs. False discovery rates were estimated in a later analysis by permuting HLA or CMV assignments 20 times. A later analysis grouped co-occurring TCRs with DBSCAN, adding TCRdist sequence similarity when clustering within HLA-allele-positive subsets. Repertoires with fewer than 30,000 or more than 120,000 public chains were left out of co-occurrence clustering, as were four to six repertoires with anomalous nucleotide sharing. TCRdb provides this immuneACCESS table in a form limited to in-frame rearrangements. Some clones are lacking; in checked studies, under half of them reflect an unresolved V gene, and why the rest are absent is not known. V and J calls and clone size come straight from that table; D and trimming were deduced from the DNA. The sample table holds under 110,000 clones, of which about 71% were seen once. The top ten constitute 0.65% to 0.85% of the sample.

The data were obtained in a study of cytomegalovirus exposure and HLA in healthy donors (dated by TCRdb to about 2017). Study-wide context: According to an earlier analysis of 450 to 650 of the donors, roughly 180 million T cells yielded some 110 million unique TCR beta sequences and approximately 280 Gb of sequence data. Among about 410 genotyped donors of the cohort, an average of roughly 230,000 unique TCR beta nucleotide sequences was sequenced per donor, of which roughly 17% were non-productive. To study patterns of TCR occurrence, a later analysis re-analyzed previously published TCR beta repertoires from under 750 donors and added high-resolution HLA genotyping. Using immunosequencing, the study profiled T cell repertoires from roughly 650 subjects and related those repertoires to cytomegalovirus serostatus. An early release covering roughly 640 HLA-typed donors comprised approximately 290 gigabases of sequencing data and about 90 million unique TCR sequences. The study combined high-throughput TCR immunosequencing, statistical association of individual TCRs with disease status, and machine learning to predict cytomegalovirus infection status. An earlier analysis of 450 to 750 of the donors used high-throughput TCR beta sequencing to judge whether each TCR beta V gene segment behaved as functional or pseudogenic. The number of donors typed differed by locus, with roughly 629-640 for A, B, C, DRB1 and DQB1, around 500 for DQA1, 606 for DPA1, and approximately 470 for DPB1. All discovery cohort repertoires had been generated using a single sequencing platform. Several DR-DQ haplotypes were treated as single units for association and clustering because of strong linkage in the cohort. Of the approximately 400 genotyped donors, approximately 83% fell in the genetic ancestry cluster associated with self-reported Caucasian donors. Donor age, sex, ethnicity and CMV serostatus were compiled together with the repertoire data. The study was designed to test whether signatures of past pathogen exposure could be identified by cataloging public T cell receptors. Both class I and class II loci were covered by HLA typing, at four-digit resolution. Along with the roughly 710-subject first cohort, a separate validation cohort of 120 different subjects was used. Genome-wide SNP genotypes for about 60% of the roughly 670 donors were used in a later genetic analysis, which treated that subset as a discovery cohort. Rather than drawing on any new phenotypic data, the later analysis identified candidate immune exposures from TCR beta sequences and the way those sequences occurred across donors.

Inclusive of the bounding cysteine and phenylalanine, the CDR3 is 15 residues long. Of the read, only the CDR3 DNA is kept; its 45 bases are in frame from base 1. Compared with germline, V lacks 6 bases and J lacks 1 base; bases without a gene match: 8. The germline V gene gives CDR1 as SGHDT and CDR2 as YYEEEE. The cohort consisted of some 730 healthy bone marrow donors. Cohort members were all nominally healthy when sampled, although unrecorded immune exposures were likely present. The donor tested CMV seronegative, placing the donor among the 350 to 400 seronegative members of the cohort. A peripheral blood sample was provided by each donor, and peripheral blood mononuclear cells were used for TCR beta sequencing. The Qiagen DNeasy Blood Extraction Kit was used to extract genomic DNA from the blood cell samples. What the work shows at the level of the full study, not this receptor alone: A later analysis reported that several top co-occurrence clusters appeared linked to parvovirus B19, influenza, CMV and Epstein-Barr virus. It was suggested by the authors that the approach could potentially be generalized to other disease states and immunological phenotypes. Cytomegalovirus status was reported to be diagnosed by the classifier with high specificity and sensitivity in both the original and validation cohorts. The cohort was sequenced for TCR beta chains only, and without alpha or paired-chain data the features that could be detected were limited. In a later genetic analysis, fewer N-insertions in productive TCRs were reported among donors in an Asian-associated ancestry cluster than the roughly 640-donor mean. Because the 87-base-pair reads could not distinguish some IMGT-functional V segments, including TRBV6-2 and TRBV6-3, those segments were excluded. In a later analysis, HLA-associated TCR beta chains were found to be more clonally expanded and to have lower generation probabilities than equally common non-associated chains. Because some donors lacked HLA typing at each locus, the association tests relied only on the typed subset. Across donors, most TCR sequences were observed very rarely, whereas some public TCRs were present in many individuals. A few of the identified cytomegalovirus-associated TCR beta chains were confirmed in vitro to be specific for cytomegalovirus antigens. At a false discovery rate of 0.05, a later analysis linked under 20,000 TCR beta sequences to specific HLA alleles. Correlated functional status among segregating V segments might reflect linkage disequilibrium, but an unknown experimental factor could not be ruled out. Some 15 rarely observed V segments, including chromosome 9 orphons, were excluded from the earlier analysis of about 600 of the donors because counts were too low. The only immune exposure information available for the cohort was CMV serostatus. A further reported finding was that TCR beta sequences accurately predicted the HLA-A and HLA-B alleles for most subjects in the first cohort. Roughly uniform sequencing depth across donors was assumed in presence/absence analyses, although this assumption may not hold. In an earlier analysis of more than 450 of the donors, most TCR beta V segments were observed in productive rearrangements about 87% or about 30% of the time, broadly matching IMGT annotations. A later analysis found that TCR association rates varied across HLA loci, with DRB1 alleles showing the most associated TCRs and HLA-C alleles the fewest. According to a later analysis, most CMV-associated TCR beta chains appeared to be HLA-restricted, and the HLA associations seemed to be driven largely by CMV exposure. A later genetic analysis associated a missense DCLRE1C variant with V-gene and J-gene trimming of TCR beta chains, and an independent cohort replicated the association. A cluster of highly shared sequence variants was judged likely to represent a technical artifact of the sequencing pipeline. The study gave a list of under 200 TCR beta chains associated with cytomegalovirus. Strong co-occurrence of HLA alleles, especially DR and DQ, made assigning TCR associations to individual alleles difficult.

The clonotype comes from a boy between 10 and 17 years old in good health and CMV-seronegative. Sequencing input: PBMCs. The chain is assembled from TRBV5-6 and TRBJ2-3, and 7 junctional nucleotides match TRBD1. The CDR3: CASIGTGAGTDTQYF. The DNA sequence is as follows: TGTGCCAGCATCGGAACAGGGGCCGGCACAGATACGCAGTATTTT.